Sequencing of this T cell receptor (beta chain) was carried out in a study of blood T cell repertoires in COVID-19. Study-level background: PBMCs, B-cell-depleted T cells, or T cells were the source of the cDNA or gDNA that made up the material.

V lost 3 bases, J lost 6 bases, and 17 bases lay in between. Germline loops: CDR1 MNHNY, CDR2 SVGAGI (reference sequence). CDR3 length equals 15 residues. Original methodology: Estimation of nucleated cell counts was performed using reference gene primer amplification. The repertoire was sequenced with immunoSEQ multiplex PCR; TCRdb's copy has only in-frame clones and lacks some. V and J calls and clone size are those listed in that table; D and trimming were worked out from the DNA. The sample contains more than 300,000 clones, less than 90% of which appear only once. Participants spanned ages about 18 to 90 years and resided in roughly 22 US areas. Among Cohort 3 donors, those recovered had two negative PCRs, clearance, or symptom resolution.

The material sequenced was PBMCs or T cells enriched from blood (not recorded which). The genes are TRBV6-6 and TRBJ1-1; tentatively, D is TRBD1 (6 bases). This receptor was taken from a woman in her fifties or sixties who had recovered from COVID-19. The CDR3 loop reads CASSYGTGIIPEAFF. The CDR3 bases are TGTGCCAGCAGTTATGGCACAGGGATAATCCCTGAAGCTTTCTTT.